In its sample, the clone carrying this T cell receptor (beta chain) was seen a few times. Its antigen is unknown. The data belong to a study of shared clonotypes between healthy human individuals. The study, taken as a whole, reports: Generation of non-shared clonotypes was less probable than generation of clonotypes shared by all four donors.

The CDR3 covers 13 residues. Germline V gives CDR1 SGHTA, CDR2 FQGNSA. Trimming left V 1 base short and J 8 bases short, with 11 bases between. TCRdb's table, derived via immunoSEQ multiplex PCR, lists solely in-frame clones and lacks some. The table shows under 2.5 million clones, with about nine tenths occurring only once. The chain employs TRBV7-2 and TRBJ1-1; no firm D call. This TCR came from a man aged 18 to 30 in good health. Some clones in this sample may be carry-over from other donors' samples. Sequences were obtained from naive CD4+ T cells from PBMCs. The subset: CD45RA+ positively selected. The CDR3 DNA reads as TGTGCCAGCAGCTTAGAGTCACAGTCCGAAGCTTTCTTT. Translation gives CASSLESQSEAFF.